These T cell receptor beta chains were read from a single sample in a study of blood T cell repertoires in COVID-19. The assay was immunoSEQ multiplex PCR, and TCRdb's table has in-frame clones only and misses some. The sample holds about 230,000 clones, around four fifths seen once. Source material: peripheral blood. All receptors come from a woman aged 70-85 years with active or convalescent COVID-19. Both conserved end residues are trimmed from each CDR3. A D gene is named only where the DNA matches it firmly. Rows give clone size only sometimes, using once, few, many, or a class for an expanded clone.

TRBV14	TRBJ2-7	.	TRBD2	ASSLKGRGGFGGEQY
TRBV5-1	TRBJ2-5	.	TRBD2	ASRGGAQETQY
TRBV5-8	TRBJ2-5	few	.	ASSADWEKTQY
TRBV6-5	TRBJ1-2	.	TRBD1	ASSPGQGFRGYT
TRBV6-5	TRBJ2-5	.	TRBD1	ATKQGLRETQY
TRBV28	TRBJ2-7	.	.	ASIYSGALSYEQY
TRBV19	TRBJ2-1	.	TRBD2	ASRVGGGSSYNEQF
TRBV28	TRBJ2-7	.	TRBD1	ASSPIGGHEQY
TRBV6-5	TRBJ2-7	once	TRBD1	ASSTGTGVYEQY
TRBV5-1	TRBJ1-1	.	TRBD1	ASGNWDRSPYEAF
TRBV6-6	TRBJ1-1	.	.	ASSPGQIPVGTEAF
TRBV2	TRBJ2-2	.	TRBD1	ASSRQGLNTGELF
TRBV18	TRBJ1-6	.	.	ASSPLRAQLDSPLH
TRBV28	TRBJ1-2	.	.	ASSLAGGAEGYT
TRBV27	TRBJ1-1	.	.	ASSFTGWDTEAF
TRBV2	TRBJ2-7	few	TRBD1	ASSDGTGAIYEQY
TRBV6-5	TRBJ1-2	.	TRBD1	ASSLGQVEGYT
TRBV19	TRBJ2-4	.	TRBD1	ASSPRTGEGIQY